This entry concerns a single T cell receptor beta chain. Its specific antigen is unknown. No qualities accompany the bases; no much larger clone lies one base away. This entry is derived from a study of control samples from healthy donors and cancer patients (dated by TCRdb to 2020 to 2021). The CDR3 runs 15 amino acids, cysteine and phenylalanine included. Only the CDR3 portion is preserved as DNA: 45 bases, with reading frame beginning at the first base. V is pared back by 1 base and J by 5 bases, with 15 bases lying between the germline termini. As encoded in the germline V gene, CDR1 is MGHDK while CDR2 is SYGVNS. The library was obtained by the immunoSEQ multiplex PCR assay. In its TCRdb copy, this immuneACCESS table keeps in-frame sequences only and misses some clones. Where compared with another copy, unresolved V genes explain less than half of these, and the others have no known cause. The sample contains over 200,000 clones, more than 65% of them found a single time. In total, the top ten clones hold 10% to 15% of the sample.

The sequence is built from TRBV25-1 and TRBJ2-7; TRBD2 is perhaps the D gene, given 6 matching bases. The sample comprised PBMCs. This sequence originates from a woman aged 55 to 70 with lung cancer. The CDR3 in this case is CASSELGGGNNEQYF. The nucleotide sequence reads TGTGCCAGCAGTGAATTGGGAGGAGGGAACAACGAGCAGTACTTC.